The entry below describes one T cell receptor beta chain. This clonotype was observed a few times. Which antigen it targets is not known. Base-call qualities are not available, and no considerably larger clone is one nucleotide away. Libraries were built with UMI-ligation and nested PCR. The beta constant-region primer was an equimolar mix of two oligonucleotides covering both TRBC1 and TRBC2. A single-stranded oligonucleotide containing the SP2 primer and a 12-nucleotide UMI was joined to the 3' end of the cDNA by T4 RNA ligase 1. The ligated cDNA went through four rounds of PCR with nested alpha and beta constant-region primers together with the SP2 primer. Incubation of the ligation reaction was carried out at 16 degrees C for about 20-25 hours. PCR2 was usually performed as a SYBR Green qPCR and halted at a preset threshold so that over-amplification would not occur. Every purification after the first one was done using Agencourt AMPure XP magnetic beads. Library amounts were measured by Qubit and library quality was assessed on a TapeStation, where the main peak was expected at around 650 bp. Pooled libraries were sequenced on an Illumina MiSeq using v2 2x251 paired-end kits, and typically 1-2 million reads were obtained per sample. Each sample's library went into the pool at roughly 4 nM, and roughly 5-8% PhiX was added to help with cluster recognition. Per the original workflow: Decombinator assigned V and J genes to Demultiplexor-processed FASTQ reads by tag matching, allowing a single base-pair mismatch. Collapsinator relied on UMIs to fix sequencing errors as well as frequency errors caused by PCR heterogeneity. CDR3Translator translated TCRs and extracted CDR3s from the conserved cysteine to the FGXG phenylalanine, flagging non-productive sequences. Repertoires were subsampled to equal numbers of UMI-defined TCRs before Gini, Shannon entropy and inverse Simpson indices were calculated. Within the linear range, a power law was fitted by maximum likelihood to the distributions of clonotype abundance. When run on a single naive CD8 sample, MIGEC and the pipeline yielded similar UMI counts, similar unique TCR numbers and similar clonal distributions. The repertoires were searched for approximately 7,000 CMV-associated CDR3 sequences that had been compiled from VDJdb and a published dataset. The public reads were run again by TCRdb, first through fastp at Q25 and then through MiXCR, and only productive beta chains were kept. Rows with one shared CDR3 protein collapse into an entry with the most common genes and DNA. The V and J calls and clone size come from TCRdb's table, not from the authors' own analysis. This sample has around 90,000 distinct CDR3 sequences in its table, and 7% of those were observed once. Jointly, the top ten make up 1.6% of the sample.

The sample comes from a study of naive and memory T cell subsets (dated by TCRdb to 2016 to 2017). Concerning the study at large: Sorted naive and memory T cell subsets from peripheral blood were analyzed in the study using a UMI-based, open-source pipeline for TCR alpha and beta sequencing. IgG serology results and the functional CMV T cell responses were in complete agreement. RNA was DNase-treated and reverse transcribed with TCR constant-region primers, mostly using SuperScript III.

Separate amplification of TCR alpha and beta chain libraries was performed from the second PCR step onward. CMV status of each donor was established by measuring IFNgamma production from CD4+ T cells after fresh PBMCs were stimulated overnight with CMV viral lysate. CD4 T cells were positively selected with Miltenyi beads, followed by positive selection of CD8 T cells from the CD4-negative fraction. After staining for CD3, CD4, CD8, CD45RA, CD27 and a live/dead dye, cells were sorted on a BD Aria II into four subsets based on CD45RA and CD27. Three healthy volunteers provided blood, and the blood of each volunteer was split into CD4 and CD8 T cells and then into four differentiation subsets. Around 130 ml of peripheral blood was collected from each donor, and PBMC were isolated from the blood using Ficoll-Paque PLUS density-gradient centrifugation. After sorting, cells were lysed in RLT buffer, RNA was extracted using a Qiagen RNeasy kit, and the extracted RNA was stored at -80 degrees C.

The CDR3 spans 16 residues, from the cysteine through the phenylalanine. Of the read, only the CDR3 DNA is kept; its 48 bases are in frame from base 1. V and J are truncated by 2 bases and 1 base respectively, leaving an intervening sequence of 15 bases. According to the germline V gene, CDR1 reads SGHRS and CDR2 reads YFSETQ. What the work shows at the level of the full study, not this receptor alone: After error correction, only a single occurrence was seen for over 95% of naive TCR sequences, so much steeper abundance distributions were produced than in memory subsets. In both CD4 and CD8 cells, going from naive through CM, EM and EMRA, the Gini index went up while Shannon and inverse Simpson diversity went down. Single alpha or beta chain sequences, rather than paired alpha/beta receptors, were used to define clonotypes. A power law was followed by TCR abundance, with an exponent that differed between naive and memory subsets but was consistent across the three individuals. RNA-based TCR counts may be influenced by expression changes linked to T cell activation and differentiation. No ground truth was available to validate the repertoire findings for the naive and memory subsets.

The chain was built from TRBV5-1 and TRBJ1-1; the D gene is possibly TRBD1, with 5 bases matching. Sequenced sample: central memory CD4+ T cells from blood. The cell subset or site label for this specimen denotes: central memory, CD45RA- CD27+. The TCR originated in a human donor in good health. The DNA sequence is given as TGCGCCAGCAGCTTAGGGGCGGTTCTCCAGAACACTGAAGCTTTCTTT. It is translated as CASSLGAVLQNTEAFF. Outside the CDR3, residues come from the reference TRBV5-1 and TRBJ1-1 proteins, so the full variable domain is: KAGVTQTPRYLIKTRGQQVTLSCSPISGHRSVSWYQQTPGQGLQFLFEYFSETQRNKGNFPGRFSGRQFSNSRSEMNVSTLELGDSALYLCASSLGAVLQNTEAFFGQGTRLTVV.